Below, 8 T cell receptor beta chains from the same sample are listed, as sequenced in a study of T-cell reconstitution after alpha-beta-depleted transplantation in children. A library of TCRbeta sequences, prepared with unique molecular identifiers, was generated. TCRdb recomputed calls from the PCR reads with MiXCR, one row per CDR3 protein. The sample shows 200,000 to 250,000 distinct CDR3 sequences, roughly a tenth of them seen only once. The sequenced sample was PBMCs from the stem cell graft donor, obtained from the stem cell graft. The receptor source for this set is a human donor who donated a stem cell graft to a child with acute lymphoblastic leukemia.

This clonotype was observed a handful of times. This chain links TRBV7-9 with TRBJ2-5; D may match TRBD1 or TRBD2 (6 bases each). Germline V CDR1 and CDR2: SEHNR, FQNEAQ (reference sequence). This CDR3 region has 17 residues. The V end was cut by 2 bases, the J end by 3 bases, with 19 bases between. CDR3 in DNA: TGTGCCAGCAGCTTAAGCCATACAGGGAGGAGAGAAGAGACCCAGTACTTC. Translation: CASSLSHTGRREETQYF.

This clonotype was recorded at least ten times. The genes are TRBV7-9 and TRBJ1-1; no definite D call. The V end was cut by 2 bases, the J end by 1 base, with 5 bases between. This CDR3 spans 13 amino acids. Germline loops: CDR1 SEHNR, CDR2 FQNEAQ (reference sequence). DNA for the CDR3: TGTGCCAGCAGCTTAAATGGGAACACTGAAGCTTTCTTT. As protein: CASSLNGNTEAFF. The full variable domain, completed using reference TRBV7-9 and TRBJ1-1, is DTGVSQNPRHKITKRGQNVTFRCDPISEHNRLYWYRQTLGQGPEFLTYFQNEAQLEKSRLLSDRFSAERPKGSFSTLEIQRTEQGDSAMYLCASSLNGNTEAFFGQGTRLTVV.

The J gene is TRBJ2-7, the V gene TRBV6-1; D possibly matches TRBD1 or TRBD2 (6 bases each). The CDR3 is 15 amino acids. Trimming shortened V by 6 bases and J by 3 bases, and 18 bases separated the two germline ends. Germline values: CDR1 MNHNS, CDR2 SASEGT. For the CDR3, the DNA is TGTGCCAGCAGACCCGGACATGGGGGGCACTACGAGCAGTACTTC. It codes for CASRPGHGGHYEQYF.

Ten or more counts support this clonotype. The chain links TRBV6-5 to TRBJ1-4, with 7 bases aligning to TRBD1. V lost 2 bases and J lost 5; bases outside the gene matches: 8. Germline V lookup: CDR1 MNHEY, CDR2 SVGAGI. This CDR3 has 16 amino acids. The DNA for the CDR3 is TGTGCCAGCAGTTACGGACAGGCCCGATCGAATGAAAAACTGTTTTTT. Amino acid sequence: CASSYGQARSNEKLFF.

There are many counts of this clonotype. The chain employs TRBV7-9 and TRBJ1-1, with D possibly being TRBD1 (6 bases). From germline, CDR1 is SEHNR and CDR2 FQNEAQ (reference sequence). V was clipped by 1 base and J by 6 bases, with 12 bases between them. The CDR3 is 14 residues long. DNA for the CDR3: TGTGCCAGCAGCTTAGTAGACAGGAGGGCTGAAGCTTTCTTT. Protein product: CASSLVDRRAEAFF.

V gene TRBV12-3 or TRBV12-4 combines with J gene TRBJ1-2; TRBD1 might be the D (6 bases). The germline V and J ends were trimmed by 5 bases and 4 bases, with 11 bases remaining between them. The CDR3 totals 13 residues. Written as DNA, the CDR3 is TGTGCCAGCAGTGTGGACAGCCTCTATGGCTACACCTTC. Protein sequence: CASSVDSLYGYTF.

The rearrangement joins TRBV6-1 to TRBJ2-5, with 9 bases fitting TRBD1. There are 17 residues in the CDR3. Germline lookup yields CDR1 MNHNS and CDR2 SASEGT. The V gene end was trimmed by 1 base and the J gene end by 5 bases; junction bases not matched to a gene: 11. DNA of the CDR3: TGTGCCAGCAGTGAAGGGGGCCTACAGGGGGCCGGGGAGACCCAGTACTTC. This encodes CASSEGGLQGAGETQYF.

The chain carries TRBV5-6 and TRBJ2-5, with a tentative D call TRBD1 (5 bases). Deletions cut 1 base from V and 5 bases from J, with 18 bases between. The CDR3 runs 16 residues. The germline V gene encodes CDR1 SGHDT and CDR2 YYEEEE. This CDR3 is CASSLHEGVEYETQYF. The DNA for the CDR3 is TGTGCCAGCAGCTTGCATGAAGGGGTAGAGTACGAGACCCAGTACTTC.